The sample holds many counts of the clone carrying this T cell receptor beta chain. Its antigen is not identified. V lost 0 bases, J lost 7 bases, and 5 bases stayed unmatched. Germline V gene lookup returns CDR1 MNHEY and CDR2 SVGAGI. The CDR3 runs to 15 residues. The sample originates from a study of T-cell reconstitution after alpha-beta-depleted transplantation in children. Study results and caveats: The study reportedly traced alpha-beta T cells about two months after transplant to several hundred expanded graft clones. Some patients owed their high day-60 TCRbeta diversity to surviving recipient T cells and thymic progenitors. T-cell numbers and diversity one year post-transplant derived largely from freshly generated T cells.

Library preparation (for TCRbeta) was performed with unique molecular identifiers. TCRdb processed the PCR reads anew with MiXCR; each CDR3 protein has one entry. The sample consists of roughly 670,000 distinct CDR3 sequences, about an eighth of them appearing once. The material sequenced was PBMCs, taken before TCRalphabeta/CD19-depleted stem cell transplant. The receptor comes from a girl aged 2 to 9 with congenital amegakaryocytic thrombocytopenia, due to receive a stem cell transplant. The genes are TRBV6-5 and TRBJ1-3; 8 bases agree with TRBD1. The CDR3 here is CASSYSVDRENTIYF. As DNA, the CDR3 is TGTGCCAGCAGTTACTCAGTGGACAGGGAGAACACCATATATTTT.